This T cell receptor beta chain was sequenced in a study of blood T cell repertoires in COVID-19. The overall study: The origin of the acute and convalescent COVID-19 samples was the United States, Italy and Spain.

The V gene's germline CDR1 is SEHNR and CDR2 FQNEAQ (reference sequence). This CDR3 has 14 residues. V was pared by 3 bases and J by 5 bases, with 2 bases of the junction left unmatched. The participants were between roughly 18 and 100 years old and came from some 25 US areas. Participant-reported clinical history was the basis for cohort assignment. Symptom resolution, clearance, or two negative PCRs marked the recovered donors of Cohort 3. The repertoire was sequenced with immunoSEQ multiplex PCR; TCRdb's copy has only in-frame clones and lacks some. Here the sample spans 300,000 to 450,000 clones, 80% to 90% being singletons. Regarding this clone: The sample has other DNA sequences that encode this CDR3 too.

The sequence was obtained from a man aged 25 to 40 who had recovered from COVID-19. The sample comprised PBMCs or T cells enriched from blood (not recorded which). The gene calls are TRBV7-9 and TRBJ1-4; 8 nucleotides agree with TRBD1. CDR3 region: CASSFDRGNEKLFF. For the CDR3, the DNA is TGTGCCAGCAGCTTCGACAGGGGAAATGAAAAACTGTTTTTT.